These 19 T cell receptor beta chains were all obtained from the same sample, sequenced in a study of cytomegalovirus exposure and HLA in healthy donors. Clones were read by immunoSEQ multiplex PCR, and TCRdb kept only the in-frame ones, dropping some. Among around 160,000 clones listed, 75% to 95% were seen once. Specimen: PBMCs. These receptors originate from a woman younger than 35 in good health and CMV-seropositive.

The chain links TRBV13 to TRBJ2-3; the match to TRBD2 covers 8 bases. The CDR3 has 17 amino acids. V gave up 5 bases and J gave up 2 bases; unmatched junction bases: 12. From germline, CDR1 is PRHDT and CDR2 FYEKMQ (reference sequence). The DNA for the CDR3 is TGTGCCAGCAGCCCGTACGGGCGGGGGGCCGCCACAGATACGCAGTATTTT. Protein product: CASSPYGRGAATDTQYF.

V is TRBV6-5 and J is TRBJ1-2; D is perhaps TRBD1 (5 bases). Germline V gene data show CDR1 as MNHEY and CDR2 as SVGAGI. V was trimmed by 6 bases and J by 10 bases, leaving 15 bases between them. This CDR3 is 12 amino acids long. CDR3 nucleotide sequence: TGTGCCAGCAGCACCTCACAGGACCTCTACACCTTC. This sequence encodes CASSTSQDLYTF.

This clone was seen repeatedly, ten times or more. V is TRBV6-1 and J is TRBJ1-3, with TRBD1 matching 7 bases. The CDR3 has 15 residues. The germline CDR1 and CDR2 sequences are MNHNS and SASEGT. J was trimmed by 0 bases and V by 10 bases; bases with no gene match: 9. The CDR3 region is CATLWDSASGNTIYF. Written as DNA, the CDR3 is TGTGCCACCCTGTGGGACAGTGCCTCTGGAAACACCATATATTTT.

This chain uses TRBV7-2 with TRBJ2-7; the match to TRBD1 covers 8 bases. The CDR3 contains 15 residues. The V segment lost 0 bases and the J segment 3 bases; nucleotides outside the gene matches: 4. Germline V gene sequence: CDR1 SGHTA, CDR2 FQGNSA. The CDR3 loop is CASSLAGDRYYEQYF. DNA for the CDR3: TGTGCCAGCAGCTTAGCTGGGGACAGGTACTACGAGCAGTACTTC.

This chain joins TRBV4-1 and TRBJ2-3; TRBD2 matches 9 bases. The trim removed 3 bases at V and 6 bases at J, leaving 22 bases unmatched. This CDR3 is built from 20 residues. Germline CDR1 is MGHRA and CDR2 is YSYEKL. This CDR3 reads CASSQLGLASTPTHRDTQYF. The CDR3 coding sequence is TGCGCCAGCAGCCAGCTTGGACTAGCGTCGACCCCTACTCATCGGGATACGCAGTATTTT.

J is TRBJ2-2 and V is TRBV5-6, with unresolved D. The CDR3 totals 13 residues. Trimming cost V 0 bases and J 5 bases, with 5 bases left between them. CDR1 and CDR2 from the germline V gene are SGHDT and YYEEEE. The chain's CDR3 is CASSLGTTGELFF. DNA of the CDR3: TGTGCCAGCAGCTTGGGAACAACCGGGGAGCTGTTTTTT.

The chain employs TRBV18 and TRBJ2-1, with 10 positions matching TRBD2. The CDR3 has 17 residues. Germline V gives CDR1 KGHSH, CDR2 LQKENI. Losses at the gene ends were 4 bases for V and 7 bases for J; bases not matched to a gene: 13. The CDR3 spells CASSRRTSGDWGNEQFF. The CDR3 bases are TGTGCCAGCTCACGTCGGACTAGCGGTGATTGGGGGAATGAGCAGTTCTTC.

The rearrangement uses TRBV18 and TRBJ2-1; 9 bases match TRBD2. Germline values: CDR1 KGHSH, CDR2 LQKENI. The CDR3 length is 17 residues. The V and J ends lost 1 base and 2 bases, in that order; junction bases with no gene match: 6. CDR3 bases: TGTGCCAGCTCACCACAAGAGGTAGCGGGGGCCTACAATGAGCAGTTCTTC. It specifies CASSPQEVAGAYNEQFF. Variable domain in full (rest from reference TRBV18 and TRBJ2-1): NAGVMQNPRHLVRRRGQEARLRCSPMKGHSHVYWYRQLPEEGLKFMVYLQKENIIDESGMPKERFSAEFPKEGPSILRIQQVVRGDSAAYFCASSPQEVAGAYNEQFFGPGTRLTVL.

The CDR3 DNA follows: TGTGCCAGCAGCCAAGGACAGGGCCTCTCTGGGGCCAACGTCCTGACTTTC. This translates into CASSQGQGLSGANVLTF. This chain links TRBV4-2 with TRBJ2-6; TRBD1 aligns across 7 bases. This CDR3 spans 17 amino acids. Germline CDR1 reads LGHNA; CDR2 reads YNFKEQ. V shed 1 base, J shed 0 bases, and the junction held 3 bases outside the gene matches.

The genes are TRBV28 and TRBJ1-4, with TRBD1 identical over 9 bases. Per the germline V gene, CDR1 is MDHEN and CDR2 is SYDVKM. CDR3 length equals 14 residues. Trimming at V came to 5 bases and at J to 8 bases, leaving 6 bases not matched to a gene. CDR3 in DNA: TGTGCCAGCAGTGAAACAGGGGGCAAGGAAAAACTGTTTTTT. It encodes CASSETGGKEKLFF.

This chain links TRBV7-8 with TRBJ2-1, with 12 bases matching TRBD2. This CDR3 region has 15 residues. CDR1 and CDR2 from the germline V gene are SGHVS and FQNEAQ. V shed 4 bases, J shed 8 bases, and the junction held 6 bases outside the gene matches. CDR3 sequence (DNA): TGTGCCAGCAGCTCCTACGCTAGCGGGGGGGATGAGCAGTTCTTC. Protein sequence: CASSSYASGGDEQFF.

The V gene is TRBV19, the J gene TRBJ1-2; TRBD1 aligns across 8 bases. V was pared by 6 bases and J by 3 bases, with 9 bases of the junction left unmatched. Germline lookup yields CDR1 LNHDA and CDR2 SQIVND (reference sequence). The CDR3 covers 15 residues. The CDR3 sequence is CASSNQGAQDYGYTF. The CDR3 DNA reads as TGTGCCAGTAGCAACCAGGGGGCACAGGACTATGGCTACACCTTC.

This clone was detected a few times. The genes are TRBV28 and TRBJ1-4; tentative D call: TRBD1 (5 bases). This CDR3 spans 14 amino acids. Trimming cost V 3 bases and J 4 bases, with 9 bases left between them. Germline V gives CDR1 MDHEN, CDR2 SYDVKM. The CDR3 DNA follows: TGTGCCAGCAGTTTGACAGATTTTAATGAAAAACTGTTTTTT. This codes for CASSLTDFNEKLFF. Drawing the rest from reference TRBV28 and TRBJ1-4, the complete variable domain is DVKVTQSSRYLVKRTGEKVFLECVQDMDHENMFWYRQDPGLGLRLIYFSYDVKMKEKGDIPEGYSVSREKKERFSLILESASTNQTSMYLCASSLTDFNEKLFFGSGTQLSVL.

This clone appeared a single time. This sequence joins TRBV4-2 and TRBJ2-3; 9 positions match TRBD1. Per the germline V gene, CDR1 is LGHNA and CDR2 is YNFKEQ. The J segment lost 4 bases and the V segment lost 2 bases, leaving 4 bases of the junction unmatched. The CDR3 is 15 residues long. The chain's CDR3 is CASSQLDRGSDTQYF. The CDR3 coding sequence is TGTGCCAGCAGCCAACTCGACAGGGGGTCAGATACGCAGTATTTT.

A note on this clone: Other nucleotide sequences from this sample produce the same CDR3. The chain uses TRBV9 and TRBJ1-1; a possible D gene is TRBD1 (5 bases). From germline, CDR1 is SGDLS and CDR2 YYNGEE. V was cut by 1 base and J by 1 base, with 5 bases left in between. This CDR3 spans 13 amino acids. The CDR3 nucleotides are TGTGCCAGCAGCGTAACAGGGAACACTGAAGCTTTCTTT. Residues: CASSVTGNTEAFF. The full variable domain, with the rest looked up from reference TRBV9 and TRBJ1-1, is DSGVTQTPKHLITATGQRVTLRCSPRSGDLSVYWYQQSLDQGLQFLIQYYNGEERAKGNILERFSAQQFPDLHSELNLSSLELGDSALYFCASSVTGNTEAFFGQGTRLTVV.

The V call is TRBV29-1, the J call TRBJ2-7, with TRBD1 matching 7 bases. Germline values: CDR1 SQVTM, CDR2 ANQGSEA. The CDR3 sequence is 12 residues long. V lost 7 bases and J lost 2; bases outside the gene matches: 5. CDR3 nucleotides: TGCAGCGGGTTAGGACAGGCCTACGAGCAGTACTTC. Encoded protein: CSGLGQAYEQYF.

The gene calls are TRBV4-2 and TRBJ1-3; unclear D gene. This CDR3 is built from 16 residues. The V gene's germline CDR1 is LGHNA and CDR2 YNFKEQ. Trimming stripped 0 bases from V and 10 bases from J, with 19 bases between. CDR3 sequence (DNA): TGTGCCAGCAGCCAAGAAAGTTCGGCGGTCACCTGGACCATATATTTT. Protein product: CASSQESSAVTWTIYF.

This clone has just one count. The chain employs TRBV19 and TRBJ2-7; TRBD1 aligns across 9 bases. There are 16 residues in the CDR3. Trimming took 3 bases from V and 6 from J; bases not matched to a gene: 12. The germline V gene encodes CDR1 LNHDA and CDR2 SQIVND (reference sequence). The CDR3 DNA is TGTGCCAGTAGTATCTACCCGGGACAGGGACGTCGCGAGCAGTACTTC. The encoded protein is CASSIYPGQGRREQYF.

The chain employs TRBV6-5 and TRBJ1-1; the match to TRBD1 covers 8 bases. From germline, CDR1 is MNHEY and CDR2 SVGAGI. V trimming: 2 bases; J trimming: 10 bases; junction bases outside the gene matches: 12. The CDR3 runs 15 residues. CDR3 protein: CASSYGDRGSLAAFF. The CDR3 DNA reads TGTGCCAGCAGTTACGGTGACAGGGGCTCCCTTGCAGCTTTCTTT.